This passage covers 22 T cell receptor beta chains from one sample sequenced in a study of blood T cell repertoires in COVID-19. Sequenced by immunoSEQ multiplex PCR; TCRdb stores in-frame clones only, minus some. The sample includes some 120,000 clones, 84% seen only once; the top ten take about 13%. The source material was peripheral blood. The receptors shown here come from a human donor in a cohort sampled during active COVID-19.

The DNA of the CDR3 is TGTGCCTGGAGCCACCTGGGGGGTAGAGCCTACGAGCAGTACTTC. It specifies CAWSHLGGRAYEQYF. V and J are TRBV30 and TRBJ2-7; a possible D gene is TRBD2 (6 bases). The CDR3 consists of 15 residues. The V end lost 3 bases, the J end lost 2 bases, and 17 bases lay between the germline ends. Germline V gene data show CDR1 as GTSNPN and CDR2 as SVGIG (reference sequence). The complete variable domain, with remaining parts taken from reference TRBV30 and TRBJ2-7, reads SQTIHQWPATLVQPVGSPLSLECTVEGTSNPNLYWYRQAAGRGLQLLFYSVGIGQISSEVPQNLSASRPQDRQFILSSKKLLLSDSGFYLCAWSHLGGRAYEQYFGPGTRLTVT.

This chain uses TRBV3-1 (or the pseudogene TRBV3-2) with TRBJ1-2; the match to TRBD1 covers 9 bases. After removal of 6 bases from V and 4 bases from J, the junction contained 6 bases not matched to a gene. The CDR3 covers 14 residues. Per germline, CDR1 LGHDT and CDR2 YNNKEL (reference sequence). The CDR3, as DNA: TGTGCCAGCAGTCGGACAGGGGAAGGCTATGGCTACACCTTC. It yields the protein CASSRTGEGYGYTF.

The chain carries TRBV9 and TRBJ2-3, with D hard to call. Trimming took 1 base from V and 3 from J, leaving 6 bases between them. Germline CDR1 is SGDLS and CDR2 is YYNGEE. This CDR3 contains 13 residues. The CDR3 loop is CASSVSVTDTQYF. The CDR3 DNA is TGTGCCAGCAGCGTAAGCGTTACAGATACGCAGTATTTT.

This chain connects TRBV19 to TRBJ2-2; possible D gene TRBD1, 5 bases. Germline loops: CDR1 LNHDA, CDR2 SQIVND (reference sequence). The V end lost 7 bases, the J end lost 0 bases, and 6 bases lay between the germline ends. This CDR3 is 13 amino acids long. Here the CDR3 reads CASTRANTGELFF. DNA for the CDR3: TGTGCCAGTACCAGGGCGAACACCGGGGAGCTGTTTTTT.

J is TRBJ1-5 and V is TRBV28; no definite D call. The germline CDR1 and CDR2 sequences are MDHEN and SYDVKM. The CDR3 extends over 18 amino acids. V was shortened by 1 base and J by 7 bases, with 23 bases between the two germline ends. The CDR3 loop is CASSLSPGLGGFDQPQHF. The CDR3 nucleotides are TGTGCCAGCAGTTTATCCCCGGGTCTCGGAGGGTTTGACCAGCCCCAGCATTTT.

The rearrangement uses TRBV11-2 and TRBJ1-1; TRBD1 matches at 7 bases. Germline V lookup: CDR1 SGHAT, CDR2 FQNNGV. V lost 7 bases and J lost 7; bases outside the gene matches: 12. The CDR3 sequence is 14 residues long. The CDR3 sequence: CASTLDRDAGEAFF. CDR3 sequence (DNA): TGTGCCAGCACCCTCGACAGGGATGCAGGTGAAGCTTTCTTT.

The CDR3 nucleotides are TGTGCCTGGAGTGTAAACAGGGTTGGAAACACCATATATTTT. This translates into CAWSVNRVGNTIYF. The chain combines TRBV30 with TRBJ1-3; possible D gene TRBD1, 6 bases. The CDR3 contains 14 residues. V was shortened by 0 bases and J by 3 bases, with 9 bases between the two germline ends. Germline-derived CDR1 and CDR2 are GTSNPN and SVGIG (reference sequence).

The chain links TRBV11-3 to TRBJ2-3; 7 nucleotides agree with TRBD2. Germline V gene sequence: CDR1 SGHNT, CDR2 YENEEA. The V gene end was trimmed by 5 bases and the J gene end by 10 bases; junction bases not matched to a gene: 12. The CDR3 length is 14 residues. CDR3 amino acids: CASSGGDSAAPQYF. CDR3 bases: TGTGCCAGCAGCGGGGGGGACTCCGCCGCTCCGCAGTATTTT.

This clone was seen a handful of times. The V gene is TRBV20-1, the J gene TRBJ2-7; D is uncertain. Trimming pared 0 bases from V and 6 bases from J, leaving 6 bases between. The CDR3 has 11 amino acids. The V gene's germline CDR1 is DFQATT and CDR2 SNEGSKA (reference sequence). In nucleotides, the CDR3 is TGCAGTGCTAGAGATACGGGCGAGCAGTACTTC. Protein: CSARDTGEQYF.

This clone was observed a single time. J is TRBJ1-2 and V is TRBV6-5; D not certain. CDR1 is MNHEY and CDR2 is SVGAGI in the germline V gene. V lost 7 bases to trimming and J lost 7 bases, with 10 bases between them. This CDR3 is built from 11 residues. CDR3 in DNA: TGTGCCAGCACCTTAACAGTTGGCTACACCTTC. As protein: CASTLTVGYTF.

The chain is built from TRBV5-1 and TRBJ2-7, with D possibly matching TRBD2 (5 bases). This CDR3 has 17 amino acids. V was cut by 0 bases and J by 1 base, with 17 bases left in between. The germline V gene encodes CDR1 SGHRS and CDR2 YFSETQ. The DNA of the CDR3 is TGCGCCAGCAGCTTGGGCTGGCCGAGGGTTTGGTCCTACGAGCAGTACTTC. As protein: CASSLGWPRVWSYEQYF.

The CDR3 spells CATSDGSRGGWTGELFF. The DNA for the CDR3 is TGTGCCACCAGTGATGGGTCGCGGGGGGGCTGGACCGGGGAGCTGTTTTTT. V usage is TRBV24-1 and J usage is TRBJ2-2; 9 bases line up with TRBD2. Germline V CDR1 and CDR2: KGHDR, SFDVKD. The CDR3 runs to 17 residues. The J segment lost 5 bases and the V segment lost 3 bases, leaving 9 bases of the junction unmatched.

This clone appeared a few times. J is TRBJ1-1 and V is TRBV5-1, with TRBD1 matching 9 bases. CDR1 SGHRS and CDR2 YFSETQ come from the germline V gene. The CDR3 extends over 14 amino acids. The V gene end was trimmed by 0 bases and the J gene end by 4 bases; junction bases not matched to a gene: 1. The CDR3 region is CASSLGDRVTEAFF. The CDR3 DNA reads TGCGCCAGCAGCTTGGGGGACAGGGTCACTGAAGCTTTCTTT.

The chain joins TRBV2 to TRBJ2-4; tentatively, D is TRBD2 (6 bases). In germline, CDR1 is SNHLY, CDR2 FYNNEI. CDR3 size: 18 residues. Trimming left V 5 bases short and J 2 bases short, with 22 bases between. CDR3 bases: TGTGCCAGCAGTCCAAACAGAAGTGGAGGGCTACCCAAAAACATTCAGTACTTC. Translated: CASSPNRSGGLPKNIQYF.

The rearrangement uses TRBV19 and TRBJ2-1, with 11 bases fitting TRBD1. The germline gives CDR1 LNHDA, CDR2 SQIVND (reference sequence). The CDR3 runs to 15 residues. The J segment lost 8 bases and the V segment lost 5 bases, leaving 8 bases of the junction unmatched. The CDR3, as DNA: TGTGCCAGTAGTGCGGACAGGGGGCAAGCACATGAGCAGTTCTTC. As protein: CASSADRGQAHEQFF. Full variable domain (remainder filled in from reference TRBV19 and TRBJ2-1): DGGITQSPKYLFRKEGQNVTLSCEQNLNHDAMYWYRQDPGQGLRLIYYSQIVNDFQKGDIAEGYSVSREKKESFPLTVTSAQKNPTAFYLCASSADRGQAHEQFFGPGTRLTVL.

The chain combines TRBV5-8 with TRBJ2-7; no definite D call. Per the germline V gene, CDR1 is SGHTS and CDR2 is YDEGEE. The CDR3 is 12 amino acids. Trimming took off 4 bases at V and 3 bases at J, with 8 bases between the two ends. CDR3 sequence: CASSRLGYEQYF. Written as DNA, the CDR3 is TGTGCCAGCAGCCGACTCGGCTACGAGCAGTACTTC.

This clone was seen only a few times. V and J are TRBV10-1 and TRBJ2-5; 11 nucleotides match TRBD2. This CDR3 is built from 16 residues. Per germline, CDR1 WNHNN and CDR2 SYGVQD (reference sequence). With 3 bases clipped from V and 2 bases from J, the junction kept 5 bases outside the gene matches. CDR3 sequence reads: CASSEGLAGGQETQYF. The CDR3 nucleotides read TGCGCCAGCAGTGAAGGGCTAGCGGGGGGTCAAGAGACCCAGTACTTC.

This clone was seen ten or more times. This chain connects TRBV3-1 (or the pseudogene TRBV3-2) to TRBJ1-4; D not resolved. The CDR3 is 12 residues long. The germline V gene encodes CDR1 LGHDT and CDR2 YNNKEL (reference sequence). V was cut by 4 bases and J by 6 bases, with 6 bases left in between. The CDR3 sequence is CASSPRYEKLFF. CDR3 sequence (DNA): TGTGCCAGCAGCCCCAGATATGAAAAACTGTTTTTT.

V is TRBV4-2 and J is TRBJ2-1; D perhaps matches TRBD2 (7 bases). The CDR3 is 18 amino acids. Germline V gene data show CDR1 as LGHNA and CDR2 as YNFKEQ. The V gene lost 4 bases and the J gene lost 6 bases, with 25 bases spanning the gap. Here the CDR3 reads CASSLGPVGGPEGNEQFF. The CDR3 DNA reads TGTGCCAGCAGCCTTGGCCCAGTGGGGGGGCCGGAGGGCAATGAGCAGTTCTTC.

This chain connects TRBV5-1 to TRBJ2-3; 8 bases align to TRBD2. Trimming took 1 base from V and 4 from J; bases not matched to a gene: 8. Germline V lookup: CDR1 SGHRS, CDR2 YFSETQ. The CDR3 spans 16 residues. CDR3 sequence (DNA): TGCGCCAGCAGCTTGAACCCAGCGGGGGTCCCAGATACGCAGTATTTT. It yields the protein CASSLNPAGVPDTQYF.

The gene calls are TRBV7-2 and TRBJ2-7; TRBD1 aligns across 9 bases. Germline loops: CDR1 SGHTA, CDR2 FQGNSA. After removal of 5 bases from V and 2 bases from J, the junction contained 13 bases not matched to a gene. This CDR3 comprises 17 residues. DNA of the CDR3: TGTGCCAGCAGCGTAAGTCAAGGACAGGGGATCGCCTACGAGCAGTACTTC. Its translation is CASSVSQGQGIAYEQYF.

The gene calls are TRBV3-1 (or the pseudogene TRBV3-2) and TRBJ2-1, with TRBD1 matching 7 bases. V shed 4 bases, J shed 9 bases, and the junction held 6 bases outside the gene matches. Germline V gives CDR1 LGHDT, CDR2 YNNKEL (reference sequence). The CDR3 is made up of 13 amino acids. As DNA, the CDR3 is TGTGCCAGCAGCCCCTTCGCAGGGGGTGAGCAGTTCTTC. It codes for CASSPFAGGEQFF.